Shown below are 25 T cell receptor beta chains from a single sample sequenced in a study of blood T cell repertoires in COVID-19. TCRdb's copy holds only in-frame clones and misses some; the assay was immunoSEQ multiplex PCR. In the table there are 150,000 to 200,000 clones, about 86% of which are singletons. Sequencing input: peripheral blood. These TCRs come from a woman aged 80 or over in a cohort sampled during active or convalescent COVID-19.

The gene calls are TRBV6-5 and TRBJ2-2, with TRBD2 identical over 9 bases. This CDR3 is built from 16 residues. CDR1 and CDR2 (germline): MNHEY, SVGAGI. Trimming at V came to 4 bases and at J to 6 bases, leaving 9 bases not matched to a gene. The CDR3 DNA is TGTGCCAGCAGTTGGAGAACTAGCGGGCGGGCCGGGGAGCTGTTTTTT. It yields the protein CASSWRTSGRAGELFF.

The rearrangement joins TRBV3-1 (or the pseudogene TRBV3-2) to TRBJ2-6; tentatively, D is TRBD2 (6 bases). From germline, CDR1 is LGHDT and CDR2 YNNKEL (reference sequence). Trimming took 4 bases from V and 3 from J, leaving 13 bases between them. This CDR3 is built from 16 residues. The CDR3: CASSLVGGGGANVLTF. The CDR3 nucleotides read TGTGCCAGCAGCCTCGTCGGGGGAGGTGGGGCCAACGTCCTGACTTTC.

The chain recombines TRBV7-9 with TRBJ1-4; D is unresolved. V was shortened by 1 base and J by 0 bases, with 6 bases between the two germline ends. Germline V CDR1 and CDR2: SEHNR, FQNEAQ (reference sequence). CDR3 length: 15 residues. The chain's CDR3 is CASSLVRATNEKLFF. DNA for the CDR3: TGTGCCAGCAGCTTAGTAAGAGCAACTAATGAAAAACTGTTTTTT.

V is TRBV30 and J is TRBJ1-5, with TRBD1 matching 7 bases. The CDR3 has 15 amino acids. V gave up 1 base and J gave up 3 bases; unmatched junction bases: 6. Germline V gene sequence: CDR1 GTSNPN, CDR2 SVGIG (reference sequence). In nucleotides, the CDR3 is TGTGCCTGGAGTGGAAGGGGGCTTTACAATCAGCCCCAGCATTTT. Translation gives CAWSGRGLYNQPQHF.

The chain recombines TRBV5-1 with TRBJ2-2; 9 bases agree with TRBD2. The V segment lost 5 bases and the J segment 6 bases; nucleotides outside the gene matches: 2. The CDR3 consists of 13 residues. Germline V gives CDR1 SGHRS, CDR2 YFSETQ. Here the CDR3 reads CASRGLAPGELFF. CDR3 bases: TGCGCCAGCAGGGGACTAGCCCCCGGGGAGCTGTTTTTT. The variable domain in full, completed from reference TRBV5-1 and TRBJ2-2, reads KAGVTQTPRYLIKTRGQQVTLSCSPISGHRSVSWYQQTPGQGLQFLFEYFSETQRNKGNFPGRFSGRQFSNSRSEMNVSTLELGDSALYLCASRGLAPGELFFGEGSRLTVL.

This chain connects TRBV9 to TRBJ2-2, with D unclear. The CDR3 totals 12 residues. Germline V gene lookup returns CDR1 SGDLS and CDR2 YYNGEE. Trimming left V 4 bases short and J 4 bases short, with 5 bases between. DNA of the CDR3: TGTGCCAGCAGCCTTATCACCGGGGAGCTGTTTTTT. Its protein is CASSLITGELFF.

The CDR3 DNA reads TGCGCCAGCAGATCGACGGACAGTCCCACTGAAGCTTTCTTT. Its protein product is CASRSTDSPTEAFF. The chain combines TRBV5-1 with TRBJ1-1; weak D call: TRBD1 (6 bases). The CDR3 spans 14 residues. Trimming pared 5 bases from V and 4 bases from J, leaving 15 bases between. The germline CDR1 and CDR2 sequences are SGHRS and YFSETQ.

The chain combines TRBV10-3 with TRBJ2-2; maybe TRBD1 (6 bases). V shed 4 bases and J shed 5 bases, with 14 bases lying between them. CDR3 size: 15 residues. Germline-derived CDR1 and CDR2 are ENHRY and SYGVKD. For the CDR3, the DNA is TGTGCCATCAGTGGGGTAACAGGGAGAACCGGGGAGCTGTTTTTT. Its translation: CAISGVTGRTGELFF.

This clone has a single count. The chain couples TRBV4-1 to TRBJ2-1; D gene unclear. The germline V and J ends were trimmed by 5 bases and 7 bases, with 15 bases remaining between them. The CDR3 totals 14 residues. Germline lookup yields CDR1 MGHRA and CDR2 YSYEKL. The CDR3 bases are TGCGCCAGCAGCAAAACTCACGAAGAGAATGAGCAGTTCTTC. Its translation is CASSKTHEENEQFF.

On this clone itself: The junction does not match germline at one end; this may be a read error. V is TRBV9 and J is TRBJ1-1; possibly TRBD1 for D (5 bases). Germline-derived CDR1 and CDR2 are SGDLS and YYNGEE. The CDR3 contains 15 residues. CDR3 loop: CVSSGRQGLNTEAFF. CDR3 DNA sequence: TGTGTCAGCAGCGGAAGGCAGGGTTTGAACACTGAAGCTTTCTTT.

The chain couples TRBV20-1 to TRBJ1-1, with D tentatively TRBD1 (6 bases). Germline lookup yields CDR1 DFQATT and CDR2 SNEGSKA (reference sequence). This CDR3 is 11 amino acids long. V was shortened by 5 bases and J by 5 bases, with 9 bases between the two germline ends. The CDR3 sequence is CSADGQTEAFF. In DNA form, the CDR3 reads TGCAGTGCTGATGGACAGACTGAAGCTTTCTTT.

The chain combines TRBV19 with TRBJ2-3; 16 bases are shared with TRBD2. CDR3 length: 17 residues. V lost 3 bases to trimming and J lost 6 bases; unmatched junction nucleotides: 6. Per the germline V gene, CDR1 is LNHDA and CDR2 is SQIVND (reference sequence). CDR3 nucleotide sequence: TGTGCCAGTAGTATTGGGACTAGCGGGGGGGCTCTGGATACGCAGTATTTT. It specifies CASSIGTSGGALDTQYF.

This sequence joins TRBV3-1 (or the pseudogene TRBV3-2) and TRBJ2-5; 8 bases match TRBD2. CDR1 LGHDT and CDR2 YNNKEL come from the germline V gene (reference sequence). V dropped 3 bases and J dropped 0; count of bases not matched to a gene: 12. The CDR3 spans 18 residues. CDR3 protein: CASSHYRGSGANQETQYF. The CDR3, as DNA: TGTGCCAGCAGCCATTACCGGGGTAGCGGGGCTAACCAAGAGACCCAGTACTTC.

The chain uses TRBV2 and TRBJ2-1; 11 bases map to TRBD2. The V and J ends lost 6 bases and 2 bases, in that order; junction bases with no gene match: 12. This CDR3 is 18 amino acids long. From germline, CDR1 is SNHLY and CDR2 FYNNEI. The CDR3 region is CASSQGLAGGPTYNEQFF. The CDR3 bases are TGTGCCAGCAGCCAAGGGCTAGCGGGGGGCCCCACCTACAATGAGCAGTTCTTC.

J is TRBJ1-1 and V is TRBV7-9, with D possibly TRBD1 on 6 matching bases. Germline CDR1 reads SEHNR; CDR2 reads FQNEAQ (reference sequence). The CDR3 totals 16 residues. The V and J ends lost 5 bases and 5 bases respectively, with 21 bases between them. The CDR3 reads CASSPTGGRWDTEAFF. In DNA, the CDR3 is TGTGCCAGCAGCCCTACCGGGGGGCGCTGGGATACTGAAGCTTTCTTT.

V and J are TRBV5-1 and TRBJ1-5; D uncertain. Germline V gene data show CDR1 as SGHRS and CDR2 as YFSETQ. The CDR3 loop spans 14 amino acids. Trimming shortened V by 8 bases and J by 3 bases, and 15 bases separated the two germline ends. The CDR3 DNA sequence: TGCGCCAGTAGGCCGGGAACAGACAATCAGCCCCAGCATTTT. Protein sequence: CASRPGTDNQPQHF. Complete variable domain (other parts from reference TRBV5-1 and TRBJ1-5): KAGVTQTPRYLIKTRGQQVTLSCSPISGHRSVSWYQQTPGQGLQFLFEYFSETQRNKGNFPGRFSGRQFSNSRSEMNVSTLELGDSALYLCASRPGTDNQPQHFGDGTRLSIL.

This clone was seen just once. V usage is TRBV7-9 and J usage is TRBJ2-7; 11 bases are shared with TRBD1. The CDR3 is 15 amino acids. From germline, CDR1 is SEHNR and CDR2 FQNEAQ (reference sequence). J gave up 3 bases and V 5 bases, and 6 bases lay outside the gene matches. The CDR3 DNA reads TGTGCCAGCAGCGCCCCGGGACAGGGGGTCTACGAGCAGTACGTC. This codes for CASSAPGQGVYEQYV.

The chain links TRBV27 to TRBJ1-4; D is uncertain. Germline V gives CDR1 MNHEY, CDR2 SMNVEV (reference sequence). Trimming took off 7 bases at V and 2 bases at J, with 14 bases between the two ends. CDR3 size: 15 residues. CDR3 sequence: CASKDRGTTNEKLFF. CDR3 DNA: TGTGCCAGCAAAGACCGGGGTACTACTAATGAAAAACTGTTTTTT.

This clone showed up just a few times. V usage is TRBV11-3 and J usage is TRBJ1-4; unclear D gene. Trimming took off 4 bases at V and 5 bases at J, with 8 bases between the two ends. This CDR3 is 13 amino acids long. Germline values: CDR1 SGHNT, CDR2 YENEEA. The CDR3 DNA follows: TGTGCCAGCAGCTACTTACAGAATGAAAAACTGTTTTTT. Translating it yields CASSYLQNEKLFF.

This clone appeared once. CDR3 in DNA: TGTGCCAGCAATCGGGACAGACAAATTAACTATGGCTACACCTTC. It is translated as CASNRDRQINYGYTF. The chain is built from TRBV2 and TRBJ1-2; TRBD1 matches at 7 bases. Per the germline V gene, CDR1 is SNHLY and CDR2 is FYNNEI. This CDR3 has 15 residues. The trim removed 7 bases at V and 1 base at J, leaving 9 bases unmatched.

The rearrangement joins TRBV11-3 to TRBJ2-3, with D perhaps TRBD2 (6 bases). The germline gives CDR1 SGHNT, CDR2 YENEEA. The V end lost 1 base, the J end lost 6 bases, and 11 bases lay between the germline ends. There are 14 residues in the CDR3. The CDR3 DNA reads TGTGCCAGCAGCTTAGCGGGAGCAGTGGATACGCAGTATTTT. Translation: CASSLAGAVDTQYF.

V gene TRBV4-2 combines with J gene TRBJ2-3, with 10 bases aligning to TRBD2. Germline V gives CDR1 LGHNA, CDR2 YNFKEQ. The V and J ends lost 3 bases and 0 bases, in that order; junction bases with no gene match: 12. This CDR3 spans 19 amino acids. As DNA, the CDR3 is TGTGCCAGCAGCCATAAACTAAGACTAGCGGGTTCTAGCACAGATACGCAGTATTTT. Amino acids: CASSHKLRLAGSSTDTQYF.

The chain joins TRBV10-2 to TRBJ1-4, with 8 positions matching TRBD1. The CDR3 length is 15 residues. The trim removed 3 bases at V and 6 bases at J, leaving 6 bases unmatched. Germline V gene lookup returns CDR1 WSHSY and CDR2 SAAADI. The CDR3 bases are TGCGCCAGCAGTGACGGACAGGGCATTTATGAAAAACTGTTTTTT. Protein sequence: CASSDGQGIYEKLFF.

The chain couples TRBV9 to TRBJ2-2; TRBD1 matches 10 bases. The CDR3 is made up of 16 amino acids. V shed 3 bases, J shed 5 bases, and the junction held 7 bases outside the gene matches. The germline CDR1 and CDR2 sequences are SGDLS and YYNGEE. CDR3 in DNA: TGTGCCAGCAGCGAGGGGGACAGGGGTCGGACCGGGGAGCTGTTTTTT. This translates into CASSEGDRGRTGELFF.

This chain uses TRBV18 with TRBJ2-5; TRBD1 might be the D (6 bases). Per germline, CDR1 KGHSH and CDR2 LQKENI. This CDR3 comprises 15 residues. Trimming took off 0 bases at V and 6 bases at J, with 14 bases between the two ends. The CDR3 bases are TGTGCCAGCTCACCACCACTAGGGGGTATGAAGACCCAGTACTTC. Protein: CASSPPLGGMKTQYF.